These 11 T cell receptor beta chains originate from one sample sequenced in a study of T-cell reconstitution after alpha-beta-depleted transplantation in children. It was with unique molecular identifiers that the TCRbeta library was prepared. TCRdb re-analysed the PCR reads in MiXCR, keeping a single row per CDR3 protein. The table has over 150,000 distinct CDR3 sequences, roughly 6.8% seen once. The sequenced sample was PBMCs from the stem cell graft donor, obtained from the stem cell graft. The receptors derive from a human donor who donated a stem cell graft to a child with Wiskott-Aldrich syndrome.

The V and J genes are TRBV2 and TRBJ1-6; D might be TRBD1 (5 bases). V gave up 4 bases and J gave up 0 bases, with 7 bases separating them. This CDR3 is 15 amino acids long. CDR1 and CDR2 (germline): SNHLY, FYNNEI. CDR3 protein: CASSGQSSYNSPLHF. The DNA of the CDR3 is TGTGCCAGCAGTGGACAGAGCTCCTATAATTCACCCCTCCACTTT.

The J gene is TRBJ1-1, the V gene TRBV7-9, with TRBD1 as a possible D gene (5 bases). The CDR3 covers 16 residues. With 2 bases removed from V and 1 base from J, the gap between germline ends came to 14 bases. Germline CDR1 and CDR2: SEHNR and FQNEAQ (reference sequence). CDR3 protein: CASSLYIGRANTEAFF. The CDR3 DNA is TGTGCCAGCAGCTTATACATCGGCAGGGCGAACACTGAAGCTTTCTTT.

A note on this clonotype: This may come from a read error, since a much larger clone is one base off. CDR3 nucleotides: TGCGCCAGCTCCGGAAGGGGTGGTCTCGGCGCAGATACGCAGTATTTT. This gives the protein CASSGRGGLGADTQYF. The chain has TRBV5-1 and TRBJ2-3, with TRBD1 as a possible D gene (5 bases). The CDR3 totals 16 residues. V was shortened by 7 bases and J by 4 bases, with 22 bases between the two germline ends. In germline, CDR1 is SGHRS, CDR2 YFSETQ.

This clonotype was counted at least ten times. The rearrangement joins TRBV20-1 to TRBJ2-1, with D possibly being TRBD1 (7 bases). CDR3 length equals 15 residues. Trimming pared 0 bases from V and 6 bases from J, leaving 15 bases between. Germline V gives CDR1 DFQATT, CDR2 SNEGSKA (reference sequence). The CDR3 coding sequence is TGCAGTGCTAGAGAGGCGGGACAGCTGGTCAATGAGCAGTTCTTC. This encodes CSAREAGQLVNEQFF.

This clonotype was recorded at least ten times. This sequence joins TRBV12-3 or TRBV12-4 and TRBJ1-5; D gene ambiguous. V lost 6 bases to trimming and J lost 5 bases, with 17 bases between them. The CDR3 consists of 15 residues. The CDR3 sequence is CASSDGPRQYQPQHF. CDR3 nucleotides: TGTGCCAGCAGCGATGGACCTAGGCAATATCAGCCCCAGCATTTT.

The chain links TRBV3-1 to TRBJ2-1; TRBD2 aligns across 12 bases. The germline CDR1 and CDR2 sequences are LGHDT and YNNKEL (reference sequence). The CDR3 has 16 amino acids. Trimming took 5 bases from V and 3 from J; bases not matched to a gene: 5. The CDR3 coding sequence is TGTGCCAGCAGCGTTCAGGGACTAGCGGGCTACAATGAGCAGTTCTTC. It is translated as CASSVQGLAGYNEQFF.

This clonotype was observed at least ten times. The rearrangement uses TRBV10-2 and TRBJ2-2, with D uncertain. The V gene's germline CDR1 is WSHSY and CDR2 SAAADI. Trimming took 3 bases from V and 6 from J, leaving 11 bases between them. This CDR3 is 14 amino acids long. The CDR3 loop is CASSDQVSAGELFF. Here the CDR3 DNA reads TGCGCCAGCAGTGACCAGGTCTCAGCCGGGGAGCTGTTTTTT.

This clonotype was seen many times. Here the CDR3 DNA reads TGTGCCACGGGGATCGGGACACAAGCTTTCTTT. Its translation: CATGIGTQAFF. V is TRBV7-2 and J is TRBJ1-1; tentative D call: TRBD1 (6 bases). Germline V gives CDR1 SGHTA, CDR2 FQGNSA. V was shortened by 10 bases and J by 9 bases, with 15 bases between the two germline ends. The CDR3 contains 11 residues.

The V gene is TRBV5-1, the J gene TRBJ1-2; 9 bases align to TRBD1. Germline V gene lookup returns CDR1 SGHRS and CDR2 YFSETQ. The CDR3 length is 15 residues. With 3 bases clipped from V and 3 bases from J, the junction kept 6 bases outside the gene matches. CDR3 loop: CASSSGDRVDYGYTF. The CDR3 nucleotides are TGCGCCAGCAGCTCCGGGGACAGGGTGGACTATGGCTACACCTTC.

A few counts support this clonotype. This CDR3 reads CASSYKENTEAFF. The CDR3 region has the DNA TGTGCCAGCAGTTACAAGGAGAACACTGAAGCTTTCTTT. The rearrangement joins TRBV27 to TRBJ1-1, with unresolved D. CDR1 MNHEY and CDR2 SMNVEV come from the germline V gene (reference sequence). This CDR3 comprises 13 residues. The ends were cut back, 4 bases at V and 1 base at J, with 7 bases in the middle.

This clonotype was detected many times. V and J are TRBV9 and TRBJ2-7; D uncertain. Germline-derived CDR1 and CDR2 are SGDLS and YYNGEE. Trimming left V 5 bases short and J 6 bases short, with 15 bases between. The CDR3 is made up of 13 amino acids. The CDR3, as DNA: TGTGCCAGCAGTCTAGGTGGTTTCTCCGAGCAGTACTTC. This encodes CASSLGGFSEQYF.